Given below is one TCR beta chain in context. These data originate in a study of T cell changes during pregnancy in multiple sclerosis. The V gene's germline CDR1 is SGHKS and CDR2 YYEKEE (reference sequence). The CDR3 runs to 13 residues. The V end lost 4 bases, the J end lost 3 bases, and 10 bases lay between the germline ends. The table came from immunoSEQ multiplex PCR; TCRdb's copy has only in-frame clones and leaves some out. The sample lists some 40,000 clones; almost 90% were seen once. The sequencing used peripheral blood, collected in the second trimester of pregnancy. The clonotype originates from a female donor in good health, enrolled as a control in a pregnancy study. V is TRBV5-5 and J is TRBJ1-1; D is unresolved. The CDR3 spells CASSEFSDTEAFF. The CDR3 nucleotides are TGTGCCAGCAGCGAGTTCTCGGACACTGAAGCTTTCTTT.